The 25 T cell receptor beta chains given below trace back to one sample, sequenced in a study of shared clonotypes between healthy human individuals. TCRdb keeps only in-frame clones here, not all; method: immunoSEQ multiplex PCR. The sample has about a million clones, 70% to 80% seen once. Sequencing used memory CD4+ T cells sorted from blood. Subset reported: CD45RA-negative fraction. These receptors were collected from a man between 18 and 29 years old in good health.

The chain uses TRBV2 and TRBJ1-6; TRBD1 agrees at 8 bases. Germline values: CDR1 SNHLY, CDR2 FYNNEI. This CDR3 has 19 amino acids. The ends lost 6 bases at V and 0 bases at J; junction bases unmatched: 13. This CDR3 reads CASSPDRGSASSYNSPLHF. As DNA, the CDR3 is TGTGCCAGCAGCCCCGACAGGGGCTCCGCGAGCTCCTATAATTCACCCCTCCACTTT.

The count of this clone is one. V is TRBV11-2 and J is TRBJ1-1; 7 bases line up with TRBD1. Trimming took 4 bases from V and 11 from J; bases not matched to a gene: 13. Germline-derived CDR1 and CDR2 are SGHAT and FQNNGV. CDR3 size: 14 residues. CDR3: CASSSRTGLASAFF. The CDR3 bases are TGTGCCAGCAGCTCCCGGACAGGTTTGGCGTCGGCTTTCTTT. The variable domain in full, completed from reference TRBV11-2 and TRBJ1-1, reads EAGVAQSPRYKIIEKRQSVAFWCNPISGHATLYWYQQILGQGPKLLIQFQNNGVVDDSQLPKDRFSAERLKGVDSTLKIQPAKLEDSAVYLCASSSRTGLASAFFGQGTRLTVV.

The chain couples TRBV5-5 to TRBJ1-4; D not resolved. Germline-derived CDR1 and CDR2 are SGHKS and YYEKEE (reference sequence). Trimming cost V 1 base and J 8 bases, with 12 bases left between them. The CDR3 spans 14 residues. CDR3 DNA sequence: TGTGCCAGCAGCTTGAGTCCATCCGAGGAAAAACTGTTTTTT. Amino acid sequence: CASSLSPSEEKLFF.

This chain joins TRBV6-6 and TRBJ1-1, with no clear D. Germline assignment: CDR1 MNHNY and CDR2 SVGAGI (reference sequence). The ends were cut back, 4 bases at V and 4 bases at J, with 13 bases in the middle. The CDR3 is 14 residues long. The CDR3 nucleotides are TGTGCCAGCAGTTTACGGGGAATGAGCACTGAAGCTTTCTTT. This translates into CASSLRGMSTEAFF.

The CDR3 coding sequence is TGTGCCAGCAGTCCCGACAGTACAGAGACCCAGTACTTC. Encoded protein: CASSPDSTETQYF. The chain employs TRBV28 and TRBJ2-5; a weak D match, TRBD1 (5 bases). From germline, CDR1 is MDHEN and CDR2 SYDVKM. The CDR3 length is 13 residues. V was cut by 5 bases and J by 4 bases, with 11 bases left in between. The complete variable domain, with remaining parts taken from reference TRBV28 and TRBJ2-5, reads DVKVTQSSRYLVKRTGEKVFLECVQDMDHENMFWYRQDPGLGLRLIYFSYDVKMKEKGDIPEGYSVSREKKERFSLILESASTNQTSMYLCASSPDSTETQYFGPGTRLLVL.

The chain links TRBV28 to TRBJ2-1; a weak D match, TRBD2 (5 bases). The germline V gene encodes CDR1 MDHEN and CDR2 SYDVKM. The V gene lost 10 bases and the J gene lost 5 bases, with 9 bases spanning the gap. The CDR3 has 11 amino acids. The CDR3 reads CATEGHNEQFF. CDR3 DNA: TGTGCCACCGAGGGCCACAATGAGCAGTTCTTC. The full variable domain, rest sourced from reference TRBV28 and TRBJ2-1, is DVKVTQSSRYLVKRTGEKVFLECVQDMDHENMFWYRQDPGLGLRLIYFSYDVKMKEKGDIPEGYSVSREKKERFSLILESASTNQTSMYLCATEGHNEQFFGPGTRLTVL.

The gene calls are TRBV5-1 and TRBJ2-7; D gene uncertain. The ends were cut back, 6 bases at V and 0 bases at J, with 7 bases in the middle. There are 12 residues in the CDR3. Germline V gene data show CDR1 as SGHRS and CDR2 as YFSETQ. The CDR3 sequence: CASKGSSYEQYF. DNA for the CDR3: TGCGCCAGCAAAGGGTCCTCCTACGAGCAGTACTTC.

The V call is TRBV28, the J call TRBJ2-3; maybe TRBD2 (6 bases). Per germline, CDR1 MDHEN and CDR2 SYDVKM. The CDR3 extends over 14 amino acids. Trimming shortened V by 0 bases and J by 3 bases, and 7 bases separated the two germline ends. The CDR3 bases are TGTGCCAGCAGTTTATGGGAGGGGACAGATACGCAGTATTTT. Translating it yields CASSLWEGTDTQYF. Full variable domain (outside the CDR3, taken from reference TRBV28 and TRBJ2-3): DVKVTQSSRYLVKRTGEKVFLECVQDMDHENMFWYRQDPGLGLRLIYFSYDVKMKEKGDIPEGYSVSREKKERFSLILESASTNQTSMYLCASSLWEGTDTQYFGPGTRLTVL.

The chain couples TRBV10-3 to TRBJ2-7; TRBD2 matches 7 bases. The germline gives CDR1 ENHRY, CDR2 SYGVKD. Unmatched junction bases numbered 6, after V lost 3 bases and J lost 10 bases. This CDR3 spans 12 amino acids. The CDR3 sequence: CAISDQRGTQYF. The CDR3 nucleotides are TGTGCCATCAGTGATCAGCGGGGAACACAGTACTTC.

V and J are TRBV9 and TRBJ2-5; 12 nucleotides agree with TRBD2. In germline, CDR1 is SGDLS, CDR2 YYNGEE. The CDR3 is 16 residues long. Trimming took 4 bases from V and 4 from J; bases not matched to a gene: 8. Here the CDR3 DNA reads TGTGCCAGCAGCCCCAGACTAGCGGGGGTAGGAGAGACCCAGTACTTC. Translation gives CASSPRLAGVGETQYF.

The chain has TRBV7-9 and TRBJ2-1, with TRBD1 matching over 7 bases. The germline gives CDR1 SEHNR, CDR2 FQNEAQ (reference sequence). Trimming removed 5 bases from V and 6 bases from J; junction bases left unmatched: 10. The CDR3 loop spans 15 amino acids. The CDR3 loop is CASSEGDSTFNEQFF. The CDR3 DNA sequence: TGTGCCAGCAGCGAAGGGGACAGCACCTTCAATGAGCAGTTCTTC.

The CDR3 loop is CASSRITVSRFGEQYF. CDR3 DNA: TGTGCCAGCAGCAGAATTACAGTGTCCCGATTCGGCGAGCAGTACTTC. The rearrangement uses TRBV14 and TRBJ2-7; no clear D gene. There are 16 residues in the CDR3. Germline assignment: CDR1 SGHDN and CDR2 FVKESK. Trimming shortened V by 5 bases and J by 6 bases, and 23 bases separated the two germline ends.

This clone was observed at least ten times. The CDR3 reads CASSQGAGCTDTQYF. In nucleotides, the CDR3 is TGTGCCAGCAGCCAGGGGGCGGGATGCACAGATACGCAGTATTTT. The chain links TRBV7-4 to TRBJ2-3, with 8 bases lining up with TRBD1. This CDR3 is 15 amino acids long. V lost 5 bases and J lost 1; bases outside the gene matches: 5. Germline CDR1 is SGHVT and CDR2 is SQSDAQ.

This chain connects TRBV6-6 to TRBJ1-2, with D unresolved. The CDR3 totals 11 residues. Germline CDR1 reads MNHNY; CDR2 reads SVGAGI (reference sequence). Trimming removed 9 bases at V and 0 bases at J, with 5 bases between. The DNA for the CDR3 is TGTGCCAGTAAGGCTAACTATGGCTACACCTTC. It translates to CASKANYGYTF.

This clone was seen only once. The chain employs TRBV10-3 and TRBJ1-5; a weak D match, TRBD1 (5 bases). The germline gives CDR1 ENHRY, CDR2 SYGVKD. This CDR3 is built from 15 residues. Trimming pared 11 bases from V and 7 bases from J, leaving 24 bases between. CDR3 residues: CASGGWGLTEQPQHF. CDR3 DNA: TGTGCCTCAGGCGGATGGGGACTAACTGAACAGCCCCAGCATTTT.

CDR3 sequence: CASSENVYNEQFF. The CDR3 region has the DNA TGCGCCAGCAGTGAGAACGTATACAATGAGCAGTTCTTC. The chain is built from TRBV10-2 and TRBJ2-1, with D uncertain. Germline assignment: CDR1 WSHSY and CDR2 SAAADI. With 2 bases removed from V and 4 bases from J, the gap between germline ends came to 6 bases. The CDR3 length is 13 residues.

On this clone: It is likely a read error: a sequence one base away is far more abundant. This sequence joins TRBV28 and TRBJ1-1, with 7 bases that match TRBD1. The CDR3 runs to 11 residues. With 2 bases clipped from V and 10 bases from J, the junction kept 1 base outside the gene matches. Germline CDR1 and CDR2: MDHEN and SYDVKM. The CDR3 nucleotides read TGTGCCAGCAGTTTAAGGGGGCCAGCTTTCTTT. Translating it yields CASSLRGPAFF.

The gene calls are TRBV18 and TRBJ2-7; D is possibly TRBD2 (5 bases). CDR1 is KGHSH, CDR2 LQKENI, per germline. The CDR3 runs 13 residues. Between the trimmed V and J ends, which lost 3 bases and 5 bases, there was a span of 11 bases. The chain's CDR3 is CASSPTTFDEQYF. CDR3 nucleotides: TGTGCCAGCTCACCGACTACGTTCGACGAGCAGTACTTC.

Regarding this clone: This clone may be a read error of a much larger clone one base away. The rearrangement uses TRBV13 and TRBJ2-6; unclear D gene. Germline CDR1 reads PRHDT; CDR2 reads FYEKMQ (reference sequence). V gave up 0 bases and J gave up 0 bases, with 0 bases separating them. The CDR3 consists of 14 residues. The CDR3 DNA is TGTGCCAGCAGCTTAGGCTCTGGGGCCAACGTCCTGACTTTC. Translation gives CASSLGSGANVLTF.

CDR3 sequence: CASSAELAGRYNEQFF. As DNA, the CDR3 is TGTGCCAGCAGCGCGGAACTAGCGGGCCGCTACAATGAGCAGTTCTTC. The chain is built from TRBV5-4 and TRBJ2-1, with TRBD2 matching over 9 bases. The V gene's germline CDR1 is SGHNT and CDR2 YYREEE (reference sequence). This CDR3 is 16 amino acids long. The V segment lost 4 bases and the J segment 3 bases; nucleotides outside the gene matches: 8.

V usage is TRBV2 and J usage is TRBJ2-3; no clear D gene. The germline V and J ends were trimmed by 4 bases and 1 base, with 12 bases remaining between them. Germline assignment: CDR1 SNHLY and CDR2 FYNNEI. The length of the CDR3 is 15 residues. The CDR3 DNA reads TGTGCCAGCAGTGCTTTAGGCGCGCGCACAGATACGCAGTATTTT. It encodes CASSALGARTDTQYF.

The chain has TRBV7-6 and TRBJ2-7; 8 bases line up with TRBD2. V dropped 5 bases and J dropped 0; count of bases not matched to a gene: 12. The CDR3 length is 17 residues. Germline V CDR1 and CDR2: SGHVS, FNYEAQ. The CDR3 sequence: CASSPGPRSGASYEQYF. DNA of the CDR3: TGTGCCAGCAGCCCCGGGCCCCGTAGCGGGGCCTCCTACGAGCAGTACTTC. The whole variable domain, filled in from reference TRBV7-6 and TRBJ2-7, reads GAGVSQSPRYKVTKRGQDVALRCDPISGHVSLYWYRQALGQGPEFLTYFNYEAQQDKSGLPNDRFSAERPEGSISTLTIQRTEQRDSAMYRCASSPGPRSGASYEQYFGPGTRLTVT.

A few counts support this clone. The J gene is TRBJ2-7, the V gene TRBV5-6; tentatively, D is TRBD1 (7 bases). The CDR3 runs 14 residues. V lost 5 bases and J lost 6, with 18 bases in between. Germline-derived CDR1 and CDR2 are SGHDT and YYEEEE. The CDR3 loop is CASRGRSPGGEQYF. DNA for the CDR3: TGTGCCAGCAGGGGGAGGAGCCCAGGGGGCGAGCAGTACTTC.

Regarding this clone: Distinct nucleotide sequences in the sample also encode this CDR3. V usage is TRBV27 and J usage is TRBJ1-5; TRBD1 might be the D (6 bases). This CDR3 spans 14 amino acids. Trimming left V 0 bases short and J 7 bases short, with 10 bases between. Germline-derived CDR1 and CDR2 are MNHEY and SMNVEV (reference sequence). The CDR3 loop reads CASSLSNRDQPQHF. The CDR3 DNA follows: TGTGCCAGCAGTTTATCTAACAGGGACCAGCCCCAGCATTTT.

The chain combines TRBV7-6 with TRBJ2-3, with a tentative D call TRBD1 (5 bases). CDR1 and CDR2 (germline): SGHVS, FNYEAQ. The CDR3 has 16 amino acids. The V and J ends lost 1 base and 8 bases respectively, with 19 bases between them. The CDR3 DNA reads TGTGCCAGCAGCTTAGAGGGGTGGGGCCATAAGGCTACGCAGTATTTT. Amino acid sequence: CASSLEGWGHKATQYF.